The subject of this entry is one T cell receptor beta chain. Its specificity is unknown. This entry is derived from a study of cytomegalovirus exposure and HLA in healthy donors. Both 60 Vbeta primers and 13 Jbeta primers went into the PCR. Using immunoSEQ multiplex PCR, the repertoire was profiled, and TCRdb retains in-frame clones only, with some absent. The data show some 120,000 clones, approximately 74% seen once. Trimming took off 5 bases at V and 2 bases at J, with 9 bases between the two ends. Germline values: CDR1 MNHEY, CDR2 SVGAGI. The CDR3 consists of 13 residues. Regarding the study as a whole: It was approximately 150 TCR beta chains that were listed as cytomegalovirus-associated. For most TCR sequences rarity was the rule, although some public TCRs occurred in many donors. Most of the TCR beta V segments (in an earlier analysis) were productive either about 87% or about 30% of the time. Sequencing had likely introduced a cluster of highly shared sequence variants as an artifact.

The sequence was obtained from a man between 40 and 49 years old in good health and CMV-seropositive. This chain connects TRBV6-5 to TRBJ1-2; perhaps TRBD1 as D (5 bases). The sequencing sample was made of PBMCs. The CDR3 sequence: CASSEGENYGYTF. The CDR3, as DNA: TGTGCCAGCAGTGAAGGGGAAAACTATGGCTACACCTTC.